The clone carrying this TCR beta chain was recorded once. V lost 7 bases and J 0 bases, leaving 16 bases between the germline ends. CDR1 and CDR2 (germline): SGHRS, YFSETQ. This CDR3 comprises 15 residues. Individuals in the exposed group had encountered a COVID-19 case within 2 weeks preceding study entry. In the authors' workflow: Reference gene primer amplification yielded estimated nucleated cell counts. The repertoire was sequenced with immunoSEQ multiplex PCR; TCRdb's copy has only in-frame clones and lacks some. V, J and clone size derive from that table, while D and trimming were established from the DNA sequence. Of 300,000 to 350,000 clones listed, 90% to 95% are singletons. This sample stems from a study of blood T cell repertoires in COVID-19. As for the study in general: PBMCs, B-cell-depleted T cells, or T cells provided the cDNA or gDNA that made up the material.

The TCR comes from a woman aged 25-40 years who had been exposed to COVID-19. V usage is TRBV5-1 and J usage is TRBJ1-1; D possibly corresponds to TRBD1 (6 bases). Input material: PBMCs or T cells enriched from blood (not recorded which). The CDR3 coding sequence is TGCGCCAGCGAGCCGGGACAAGGACTGAACACTGAAGCTTTCTTT. It codes for CASEPGQGLNTEAFF.